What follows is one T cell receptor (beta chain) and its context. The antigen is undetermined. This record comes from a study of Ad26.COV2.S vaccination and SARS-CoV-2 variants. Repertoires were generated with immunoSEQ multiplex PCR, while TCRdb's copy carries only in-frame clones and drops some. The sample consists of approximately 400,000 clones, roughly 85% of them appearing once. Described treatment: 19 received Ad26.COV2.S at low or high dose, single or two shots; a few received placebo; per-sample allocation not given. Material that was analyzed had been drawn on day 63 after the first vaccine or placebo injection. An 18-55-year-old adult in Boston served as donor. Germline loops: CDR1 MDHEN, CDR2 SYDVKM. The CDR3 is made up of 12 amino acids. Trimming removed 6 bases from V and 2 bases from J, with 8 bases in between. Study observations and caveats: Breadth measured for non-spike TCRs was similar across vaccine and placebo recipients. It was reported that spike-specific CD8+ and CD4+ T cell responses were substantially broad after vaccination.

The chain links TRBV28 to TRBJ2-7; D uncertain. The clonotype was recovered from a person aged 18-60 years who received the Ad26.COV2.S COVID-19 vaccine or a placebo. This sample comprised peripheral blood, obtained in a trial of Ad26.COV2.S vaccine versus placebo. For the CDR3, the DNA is TGTGCCAGCAGGGGAAAGACCTACGAGCAGTACTTC. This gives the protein CASRGKTYEQYF.